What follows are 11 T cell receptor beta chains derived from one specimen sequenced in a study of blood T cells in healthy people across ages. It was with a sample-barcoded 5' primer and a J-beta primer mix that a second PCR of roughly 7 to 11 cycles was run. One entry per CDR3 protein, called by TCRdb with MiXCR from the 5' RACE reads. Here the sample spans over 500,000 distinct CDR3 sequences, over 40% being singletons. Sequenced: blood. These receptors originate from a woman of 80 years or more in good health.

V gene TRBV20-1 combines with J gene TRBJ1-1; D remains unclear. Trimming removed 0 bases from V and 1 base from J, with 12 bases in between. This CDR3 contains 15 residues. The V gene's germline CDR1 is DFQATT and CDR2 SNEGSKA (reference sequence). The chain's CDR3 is CSARDLSAGNTEAFF. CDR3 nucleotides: TGCAGTGCTAGAGATCTCAGTGCGGGGAACACTGAAGCTTTCTTT.

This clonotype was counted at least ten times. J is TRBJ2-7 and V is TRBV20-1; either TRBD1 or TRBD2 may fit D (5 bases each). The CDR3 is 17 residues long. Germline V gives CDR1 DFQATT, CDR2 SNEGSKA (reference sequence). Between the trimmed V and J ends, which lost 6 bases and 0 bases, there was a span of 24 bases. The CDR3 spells CSASRGNVLGDSYEQYF. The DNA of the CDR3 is TGCAGTGCCTCGAGGGGTAACGTCCTCGGGGACTCCTACGAGCAGTACTTC.

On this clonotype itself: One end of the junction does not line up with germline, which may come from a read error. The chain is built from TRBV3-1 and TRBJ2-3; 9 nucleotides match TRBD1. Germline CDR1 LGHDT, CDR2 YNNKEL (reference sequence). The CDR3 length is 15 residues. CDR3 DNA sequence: TGTGCCAGCAGCCGACAGGGGGGGAGCACAGATGCGCAGTATTTT. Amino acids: CASSRQGGSTDAQYF.

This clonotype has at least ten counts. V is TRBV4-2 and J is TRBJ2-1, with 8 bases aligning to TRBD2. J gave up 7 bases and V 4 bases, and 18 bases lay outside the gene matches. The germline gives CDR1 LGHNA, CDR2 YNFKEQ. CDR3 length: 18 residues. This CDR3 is CASSPFMGVRGGPNEQFF. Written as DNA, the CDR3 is TGTGCCAGCAGCCCCTTCATGGGGGTTCGGGGGGGTCCAAATGAGCAGTTCTTC.

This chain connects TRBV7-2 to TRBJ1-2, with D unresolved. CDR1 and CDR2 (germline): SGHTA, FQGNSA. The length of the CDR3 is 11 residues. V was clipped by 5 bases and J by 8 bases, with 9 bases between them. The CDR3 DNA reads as TGTGCCAGCAGCAATACCTGGGGCTACACCTTC. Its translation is CASSNTWGYTF. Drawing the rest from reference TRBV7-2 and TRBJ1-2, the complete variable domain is GAGVSQSPSNKVTEKGKDVELRCDPISGHTALYWYRQSLGQGLEFLIYFQGNSAPDKSGLPSDRFSAERTGGSVSTLTIQRTQQEDSAVYLCASSNTWGYTFGSGTRLTVV.

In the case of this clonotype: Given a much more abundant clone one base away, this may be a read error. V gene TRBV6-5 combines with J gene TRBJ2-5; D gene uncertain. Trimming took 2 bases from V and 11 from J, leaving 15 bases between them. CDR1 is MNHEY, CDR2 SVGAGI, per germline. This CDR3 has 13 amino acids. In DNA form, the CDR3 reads TGTGCCAGCAGTTACGGGCCCGCTAATGAGCAGTACTTC. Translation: CASSYGPANEQYF.

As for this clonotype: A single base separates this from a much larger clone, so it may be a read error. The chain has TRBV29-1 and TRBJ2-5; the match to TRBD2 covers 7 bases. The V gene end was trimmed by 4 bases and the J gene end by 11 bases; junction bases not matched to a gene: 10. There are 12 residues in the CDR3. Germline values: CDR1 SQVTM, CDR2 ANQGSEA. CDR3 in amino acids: CSVAGGYNEQYF. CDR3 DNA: TGCAGCGTTGCGGGAGGTTACAATGAGCAGTACTTC.

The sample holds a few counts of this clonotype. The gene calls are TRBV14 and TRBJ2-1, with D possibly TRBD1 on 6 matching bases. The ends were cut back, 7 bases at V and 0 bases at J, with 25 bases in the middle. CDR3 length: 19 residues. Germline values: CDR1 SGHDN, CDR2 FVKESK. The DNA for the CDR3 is TGTGCCAGCAAACCGTCTTATTCCCCAACAGGGAGCTCCTACAATGAGCAGTTCTTC. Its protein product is CASKPSYSPTGSSYNEQFF.

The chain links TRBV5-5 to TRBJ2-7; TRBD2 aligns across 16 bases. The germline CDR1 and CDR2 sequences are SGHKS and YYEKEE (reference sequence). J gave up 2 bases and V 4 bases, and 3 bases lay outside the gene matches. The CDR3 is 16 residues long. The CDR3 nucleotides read TGTGCCAGCAGCAAGGGACTAGCGGGAGGGCCCTACGAGCAGTACTTC. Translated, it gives CASSKGLAGGPYEQYF. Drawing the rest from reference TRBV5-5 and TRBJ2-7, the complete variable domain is DAGVTQSPTHLIKTRGQQVTLRCSPISGHKSVSWYQQVLGQGPQFIFQYYEKEERGRGNFPDRFSARQFPNYSSELNVNALLLGDSALYLCASSKGLAGGPYEQYFGPGTRLTVT.

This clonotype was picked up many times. CDR3 protein: CASSSSHHLTGSYNEQFF. The DNA of the CDR3 is TGTGCCAGCAGTTCGTCACATCACTTAACAGGGTCCTACAATGAGCAGTTCTTC. The genes are TRBV6-2 or TRBV6-3 and TRBJ2-1; a possible D gene is TRBD1 (6 bases). The V end lost 4 bases, the J end lost 1 base, and 20 bases lay between the germline ends. Per germline, CDR1 MNHEY and CDR2 SVGEGT. This CDR3 region has 18 residues.

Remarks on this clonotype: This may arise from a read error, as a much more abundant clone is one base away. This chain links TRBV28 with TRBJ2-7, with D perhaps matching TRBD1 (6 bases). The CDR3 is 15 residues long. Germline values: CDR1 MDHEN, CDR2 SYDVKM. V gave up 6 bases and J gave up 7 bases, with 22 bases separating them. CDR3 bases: TGTGCCAGCAGGCCTAGGGGGTCTGGTTACAATGAGCAGTACTTC. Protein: CASRPRGSGYNEQYF.